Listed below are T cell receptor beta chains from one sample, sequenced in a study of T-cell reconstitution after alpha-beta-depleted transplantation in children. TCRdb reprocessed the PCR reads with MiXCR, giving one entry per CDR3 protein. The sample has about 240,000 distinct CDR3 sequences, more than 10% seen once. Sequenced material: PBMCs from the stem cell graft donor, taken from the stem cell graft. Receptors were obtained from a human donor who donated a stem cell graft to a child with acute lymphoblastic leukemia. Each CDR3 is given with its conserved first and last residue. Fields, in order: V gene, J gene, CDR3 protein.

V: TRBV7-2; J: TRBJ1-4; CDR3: CASSATGTGNEKLFF
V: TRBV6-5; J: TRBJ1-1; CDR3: CASSPTVPVEAFF
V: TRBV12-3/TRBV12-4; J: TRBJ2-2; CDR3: CASSFGVNTGELFF
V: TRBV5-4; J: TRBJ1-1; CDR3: CASSLPPQGNTEAFF
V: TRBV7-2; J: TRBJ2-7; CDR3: CASSLNRGAREQYF
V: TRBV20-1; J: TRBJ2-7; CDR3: CSARTGIEQYF
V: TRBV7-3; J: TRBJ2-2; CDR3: CASSLDNTGELFF
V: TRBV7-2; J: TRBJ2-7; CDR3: CASSLVWTSGSTEQYF
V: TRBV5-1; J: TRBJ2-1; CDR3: CASSLELQSSYNEQFF
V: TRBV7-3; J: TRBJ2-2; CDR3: CASRSQGTANTGELFF
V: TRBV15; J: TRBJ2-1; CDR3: CATSRRLSSYNEQFF
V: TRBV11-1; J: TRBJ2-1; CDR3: CASSPGTTEYNEQFF
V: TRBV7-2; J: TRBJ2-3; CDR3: CASSSGRPSTDTQYF
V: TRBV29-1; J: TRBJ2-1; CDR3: CSVEQGNHNEQFF
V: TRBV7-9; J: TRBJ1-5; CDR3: CASSPSGGQPQHF
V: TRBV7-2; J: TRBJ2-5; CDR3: CATGQGLRETQYF
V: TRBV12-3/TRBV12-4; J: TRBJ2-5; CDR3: CASSLTLIETQYF
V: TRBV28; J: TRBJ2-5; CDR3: CASTSSAGRTQYF